This TCR beta chain was found in a study of T cell repertoires in cytomegalovirus infection. Background on the study: The public TCR beta signatures pointed to both CMV infection and matching HLA type. Regarding the study as a whole: The study found HLA-C-restricted CMV-specific TCR beta clonotypes dominating the ex vivo response.

TCRdb reprocessed the reads with MiXCR, giving one entry per CDR3 protein. The table has roughly 120,000 distinct CDR3 sequences, over 30% seen once; the top ten hold around 54%. This CDR3 is built from 14 residues. CDR1 is SGHVS and CDR2 is FNYEAQ in the germline V gene. The ends were cut back, 6 bases at V and 0 bases at J, with 11 bases in the middle. In the case of this clonotype: Its antigen is not identified.

The clonotype was recovered from a human donor in good health (CMV status not recorded). Some clones in this sample may be carry-over from other donors' samples. This chain links TRBV7-6 with TRBJ2-5; tentatively, D is TRBD2 (7 bases). The sample here was CD8+ T cells from cultured PBMCs, taken from culture after CMV antigen stimulation. The CDR3 sequence: CASSKGGYQETQYF. Here the CDR3 DNA reads TGTGCCAGCAGTAAGGGGGGGTACCAAGAGACCCAGTACTTC.